This TCR beta chain was profiled in a study of beta chain features in type 1 diabetes. Study results and limitations: People with Type 1 diabetes carried modestly yet significantly shorter TCRB CDR3s in all four CD4+ subsets.

The V gene lost 1 base and the J gene lost 0 bases, with 9 bases spanning the gap. Germline V lookup: CDR1 LNHNV, CDR2 YYDKDF (reference sequence). CDR3 length: 15 amino acids. Investigators reverse transcribed all isolated RNA, so they sequenced expressed TCRB transcripts. TCRdb's table, derived via immunoSEQ multiplex PCR, lists solely in-frame clones and lacks some. Of roughly 260,000 clones listed, roughly 22% are singletons. This clone was counted a few times. Its antigen is not identified. The chain combines TRBV15 with TRBJ1-2; D is perhaps TRBD1 (5 bases). The receptor's source is a woman in her forties with type 1 diabetes. The sample was naive CD4+ T cells from blood. The CDR3 nucleotides are TGTGCCACCAGCAGAGGGGGCGACCCTAACTATGGCTACACCTTC. Translated, it gives CATSRGGDPNYGYTF.